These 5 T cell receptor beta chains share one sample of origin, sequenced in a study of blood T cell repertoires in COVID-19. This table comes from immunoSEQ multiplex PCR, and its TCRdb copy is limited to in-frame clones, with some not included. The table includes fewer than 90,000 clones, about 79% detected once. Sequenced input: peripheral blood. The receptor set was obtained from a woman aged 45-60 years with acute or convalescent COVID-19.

The CDR3 DNA follows: TGCGCCAGCAGCTTGGACGCCGGGACAGGTATAACGGAGGGCTACACCTTC. Translating it yields CASSLDAGTGITEGYTF. The chain is built from TRBV5-1 and TRBJ1-2, with 8 bases identical to TRBD1. The V gene end was trimmed by 0 bases and the J gene end by 8 bases; junction bases not matched to a gene: 15. This CDR3 comprises 17 residues. Germline V lookup: CDR1 SGHRS, CDR2 YFSETQ. The full variable domain, its missing parts supplied by reference TRBV5-1 and TRBJ1-2, is KAGVTQTPRYLIKTRGQQVTLSCSPISGHRSVSWYQQTPGQGLQFLFEYFSETQRNKGNFPGRFSGRQFSNSRSEMNVSTLELGDSALYLCASSLDAGTGITEGYTFGSGTRLTVV.

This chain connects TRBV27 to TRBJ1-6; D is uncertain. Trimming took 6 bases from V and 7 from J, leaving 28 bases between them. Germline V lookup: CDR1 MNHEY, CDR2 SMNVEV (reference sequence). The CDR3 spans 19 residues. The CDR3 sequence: CASSSDQFITSGRNSPLHF. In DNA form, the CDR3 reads TGTGCCAGCAGCTCGGACCAATTCATTACAAGCGGTAGGAATTCACCCCTCCACTTT.

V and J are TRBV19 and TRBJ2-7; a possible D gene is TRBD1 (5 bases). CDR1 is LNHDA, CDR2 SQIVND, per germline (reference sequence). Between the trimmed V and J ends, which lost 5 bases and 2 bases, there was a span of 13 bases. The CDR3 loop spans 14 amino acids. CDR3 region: CASSVQGGAYEQYF. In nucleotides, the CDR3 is TGTGCCAGTAGTGTTCAGGGTGGGGCCTACGAGCAGTACTTC. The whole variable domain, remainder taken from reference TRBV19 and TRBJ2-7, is DGGITQSPKYLFRKEGQNVTLSCEQNLNHDAMYWYRQDPGQGLRLIYYSQIVNDFQKGDIAEGYSVSREKKESFPLTVTSAQKNPTAFYLCASSVQGGAYEQYFGPGTRLTVT.

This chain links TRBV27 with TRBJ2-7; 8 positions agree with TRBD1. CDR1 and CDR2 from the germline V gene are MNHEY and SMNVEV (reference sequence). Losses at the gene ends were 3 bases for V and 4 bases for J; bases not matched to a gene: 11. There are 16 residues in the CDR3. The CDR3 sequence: CASSFLTGEGRYEQYF. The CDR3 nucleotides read TGTGCCAGCAGTTTCCTGACAGGGGAAGGGAGGTACGAGCAGTACTTC.

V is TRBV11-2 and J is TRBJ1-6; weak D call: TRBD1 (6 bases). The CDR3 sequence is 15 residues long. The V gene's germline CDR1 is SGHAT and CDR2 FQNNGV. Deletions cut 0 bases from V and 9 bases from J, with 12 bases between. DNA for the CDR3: TGTGCCAGCAGCTTAGACCCGGGACACTTTTCACCCCTCCACTTT. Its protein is CASSLDPGHFSPLHF.